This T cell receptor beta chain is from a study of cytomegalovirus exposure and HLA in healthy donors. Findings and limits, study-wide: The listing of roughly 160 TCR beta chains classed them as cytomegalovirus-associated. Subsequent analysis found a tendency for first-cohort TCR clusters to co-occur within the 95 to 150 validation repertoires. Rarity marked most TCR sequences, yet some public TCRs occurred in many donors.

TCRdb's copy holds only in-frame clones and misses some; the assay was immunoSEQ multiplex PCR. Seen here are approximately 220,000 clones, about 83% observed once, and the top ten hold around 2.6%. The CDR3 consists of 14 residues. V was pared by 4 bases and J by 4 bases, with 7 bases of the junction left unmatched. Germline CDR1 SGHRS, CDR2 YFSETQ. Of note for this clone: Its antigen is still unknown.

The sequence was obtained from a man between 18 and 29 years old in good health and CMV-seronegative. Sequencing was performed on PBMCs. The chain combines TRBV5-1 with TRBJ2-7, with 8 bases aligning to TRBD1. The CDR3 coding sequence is TGCGCCAGCAGCCGACAGGGGTCCGGTTACGAGCAGTACTTC. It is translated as CASSRQGSGYEQYF.